These 23 T cell receptor beta chains share one sample of origin, sequenced in a study of blood T cell repertoires in COVID-19. Sequenced by immunoSEQ multiplex PCR; TCRdb stores in-frame clones only, minus some. The data show around 150,000 clones, about 85% seen once. Sequences were obtained from peripheral blood. The receptors shown here come from a human donor with acute or convalescent COVID-19. The donor label of this sample is uncertain.

J is TRBJ2-3 and V is TRBV11-2; possible D gene TRBD1, 6 bases. The germline V and J ends were trimmed by 8 bases and 1 base, with 13 bases remaining between them. CDR1 and CDR2 from the germline V gene are SGHAT and FQNNGV. The CDR3 consists of 14 residues. CDR3 in amino acids: CASGRDMRTDTQYF. CDR3 coding DNA: TGTGCCAGCGGCCGGGACATGCGCACAGATACGCAGTATTTT.

V and J are TRBV2 and TRBJ1-2, with D perhaps matching TRBD1 (6 bases). The V gene's germline CDR1 is SNHLY and CDR2 FYNNEI. This CDR3 is built from 17 residues. With 4 bases removed from V and 3 bases from J, the gap between germline ends came to 21 bases. The DNA of the CDR3 is TGTGCCAGCAGTGTAAGAGCGTCGGGGGGCGTCGACTATGGCTACACCTTC. Translating gives CASSVRASGGVDYGYTF.

The gene calls are TRBV5-6 and TRBJ1-6; a possible D gene is TRBD1 (6 bases). Germline lookup yields CDR1 SGHDT and CDR2 YYEEEE. The CDR3 spans 15 residues. V dropped 2 bases and J dropped 9 bases, with 15 bases sitting between them. As DNA, the CDR3 is TGTGCCAGCAGCTTTAAAGACAGGTGGGGTTCACCCCTCCACTTT. This sequence encodes CASSFKDRWGSPLHF.

This clone was seen more than once but under ten times. This chain connects TRBV5-1 to TRBJ1-2, with D tentatively TRBD1 (6 bases). Looked up from germline, CDR1 is SGHRS and CDR2 is YFSETQ. This CDR3 has 12 residues. V gave up 4 bases and J gave up 4 bases, with 8 bases separating them. DNA of the CDR3: TGCGCCAGCAGCGGGACAAGCTATGGCTACACCTTC. Protein product: CASSGTSYGYTF.

The chain joins TRBV5-5 to TRBJ2-7; tentatively, D is TRBD2 (6 bases). The DNA end is more similar to TRBJ2-5, so the J call may be wrong. The CDR3 runs to 14 residues. The germline V gene encodes CDR1 SGHKS and CDR2 YYEKEE (reference sequence). The CDR3 DNA follows: TGTGCCAGCAGCTTGGCCCGGGGGAGGGAGACCCAGTACTTC. It is translated as CASSLARGRETQYF.

The chain is built from TRBV9 and TRBJ1-5; 10 bases line up with TRBD1. The junction had 3 bases not matched to a gene; V was cut back by 2 bases and J by 7 bases. CDR1 is SGDLS and CDR2 is YYNGEE in the germline V gene. CDR3 length: 14 residues. In DNA, the CDR3 is TGTGCCAGCAGCGTCGGGGACAGGGGACAGCCCCAGCATTTT. The encoded protein is CASSVGDRGQPQHF.

The chain employs TRBV5-1 and TRBJ1-1, with 10 bases aligning to TRBD1. Looked up from germline, CDR1 is SGHRS and CDR2 is YFSETQ. The CDR3 consists of 15 residues. V dropped 4 bases and J dropped 3; count of bases not matched to a gene: 6. CDR3 DNA sequence: TGCGCCAGCAGCAAGTCGGGACAGGGGTACACTGAAGCTTTCTTT. Its protein is CASSKSGQGYTEAFF. The full variable domain, rest sourced from reference TRBV5-1 and TRBJ1-1, is KAGVTQTPRYLIKTRGQQVTLSCSPISGHRSVSWYQQTPGQGLQFLFEYFSETQRNKGNFPGRFSGRQFSNSRSEMNVSTLELGDSALYLCASSKSGQGYTEAFFGQGTRLTVV.

The chain uses TRBV6-2 or TRBV6-3 and TRBJ1-3; D ambiguous. This CDR3 has 13 residues. Germline V CDR1 and CDR2: MNHEY, SVGEGT. With 6 bases removed from V and 0 bases from J, the gap between germline ends came to 6 bases. The CDR3 is CASSLVSGNTIYF. In nucleotides, the CDR3 is TGTGCCAGCAGCTTAGTCTCTGGAAACACCATATATTTT.

The gene calls are TRBV7-3 and TRBJ2-4, with D unclear. The V and J ends lost 1 base and 1 base respectively, with 11 bases between them. CDR1 is SGHTA and CDR2 is FQGTGA in the germline V gene. The CDR3 is made up of 16 amino acids. The CDR3 DNA follows: TGTGCCAGCAGCTTAAGAGGATACCCCGCCAAAAACATTCAGTACTTC. Its translation is CASSLRGYPAKNIQYF.

This clone was seen once. The V call is TRBV27, the J call TRBJ1-6, with 10 bases that match TRBD1. CDR3 length: 15 residues. V lost 6 bases to trimming and J lost 6 bases; unmatched junction nucleotides: 5. CDR1 and CDR2 from the germline V gene are MNHEY and SMNVEV (reference sequence). The CDR3 loop reads CASSLDRGRNSPLHF. The CDR3 DNA sequence: TGTGCCAGCAGCCTTGACAGGGGGCGTAATTCACCCCTCCACTTT.

The V and J genes are TRBV13 and TRBJ2-7; TRBD1 aligns across 11 bases. Losses at the gene ends were 4 bases for V and 4 bases for J; bases not matched to a gene: 15. The CDR3 totals 18 residues. Germline V gives CDR1 PRHDT, CDR2 FYEKMQ (reference sequence). The CDR3 DNA follows: TGTGCCAGCAGCTCATATCCGGGACAGGGGGTACTGGGGTACGAGCAGTACTTC. Translation gives CASSSYPGQGVLGYEQYF.

V usage is TRBV10-3 and J usage is TRBJ2-3, with 9 bases lining up with TRBD2. V lost 0 bases, J lost 1 base, and 8 bases stayed unmatched. This CDR3 is 18 amino acids long. The germline CDR1 and CDR2 sequences are ENHRY and SYGVKD. The DNA for the CDR3 is TGTGCCATCAGTGAGTCGATCGTGAGCGGGGGGCGCACAGATACGCAGTATTTT. Its translation is CAISESIVSGGRTDTQYF.

The V call is TRBV6-6, the J call TRBJ1-4, with a tentative D call TRBD1 (5 bases). Germline V CDR1 and CDR2: MNHNY, SVGAGI (reference sequence). This CDR3 contains 14 residues. V lost 6 bases and J lost 2, with 10 bases in between. CDR3 in amino acids: CASRFRATNEKLFF. The CDR3, as DNA: TGTGCCAGCAGGTTCAGGGCGACTAATGAAAAACTGTTTTTT.

The chain links TRBV5-1 to TRBJ2-3; the D gene is possibly TRBD1 (5 bases). There are 14 residues in the CDR3. From germline, CDR1 is SGHRS and CDR2 YFSETQ. The V gene lost 4 bases and the J gene lost 2 bases, with 11 bases spanning the gap. The CDR3 protein is CASSGVGDTDTQYF. CDR3 coding DNA: TGCGCCAGCAGCGGTGTAGGGGACACAGATACGCAGTATTTT.

V gene TRBV19 combines with J gene TRBJ1-1; TRBD1 aligns across 8 bases. The CDR3 runs to 13 residues. Germline CDR1 reads LNHDA; CDR2 reads SQIVND (reference sequence). V dropped 6 bases and J dropped 11; count of bases not matched to a gene: 11. CDR3 region: CASRGGQGRMAFF. Written as DNA, the CDR3 is TGTGCCAGTAGAGGTGGACAGGGTCGTATGGCTTTCTTT.

This chain connects TRBV6-6 to TRBJ1-1; TRBD1 might be the D (5 bases). This CDR3 spans 15 amino acids. Germline loops: CDR1 MNHNY, CDR2 SVGAGI (reference sequence). Trimming cost V 2 bases and J 2 bases, with 12 bases left between them. CDR3 region: CASSYDPTANTEAFF. CDR3 nucleotides: TGTGCCAGCAGTTACGACCCGACAGCAAACACTGAAGCTTTCTTT.

The chain joins TRBV4-3 to TRBJ2-6; TRBD1 agrees at 7 bases. V was pared by 3 bases and J by 1 base, with 3 bases of the junction left unmatched. The CDR3 totals 16 residues. The germline V gene encodes CDR1 LGHNA and CDR2 YSLEER. CDR3 amino acids: CASSHARGSGANVLTF. The CDR3 DNA sequence: TGCGCCAGCAGCCATGCCAGGGGGTCTGGGGCCAACGTCCTGACTTTC.

The chain employs TRBV3-1 (or the pseudogene TRBV3-2) and TRBJ1-5; D possibly corresponds to TRBD1 (6 bases). V gave up 4 bases and J gave up 11 bases, with 15 bases separating them. Germline V gene data show CDR1 as LGHDT and CDR2 as YNNKEL (reference sequence). This CDR3 is 13 amino acids long. CDR3: CASSPRGGRSQHF. CDR3 coding DNA: TGTGCCAGCAGCCCCCGTGGGGGCAGGTCCCAGCATTTT.

V gene TRBV9 combines with J gene TRBJ1-1; 7 bases are shared with TRBD1. CDR1 and CDR2 (germline): SGDLS, YYNGEE. This CDR3 region has 15 residues. Germline trimming cut 5 bases from V and 3 bases from J; bases unmatched to any gene: 10. CDR3 nucleotides: TGTGCCAGCAGTAGGAGTACCACAGGGGACACTGAAGCTTTCTTT. This codes for CASSRSTTGDTEAFF.

The chain has TRBV29-1 and TRBJ1-4; 7 nucleotides match TRBD1. Germline values: CDR1 SQVTM, CDR2 ANQGSEA. The CDR3 consists of 16 residues. Germline trimming cut 5 bases from V and 1 base from J; bases unmatched to any gene: 10. The CDR3 spells CSVYTGAGGTNEKLFF. CDR3 DNA sequence: TGCAGCGTTTACACAGGGGCCGGCGGAACTAATGAAAAACTGTTTTTT.

This sequence joins TRBV14 and TRBJ1-6; perhaps TRBD1 as D (5 bases). Germline V gene data show CDR1 as SGHDN and CDR2 as FVKESK. V dropped 4 bases and J dropped 10 bases, with 17 bases sitting between them. The CDR3 length is 15 residues. For the CDR3, the DNA is TGTGCCAGCAGCCGAGAAGGACACTCTGTCTCACCCCTCCACTTT. It yields the protein CASSREGHSVSPLHF.

The J gene is TRBJ1-2, the V gene TRBV29-1, with D perhaps TRBD1 (6 bases). V was pared by 2 bases and J by 4 bases, with 14 bases between. The CDR3 is 14 residues long. Germline lookup yields CDR1 SQVTM and CDR2 ANQGSEA. The chain's CDR3 is CSVESLGAGYGYTF. CDR3 bases: TGCAGCGTTGAATCGTTGGGGGCGGGCTATGGCTACACCTTC.

This chain uses TRBV7-3 with TRBJ2-2, with 10 bases fitting TRBD2. V was pared by 5 bases and J by 5 bases, with 20 bases of the junction left unmatched. Germline V gene sequence: CDR1 SGHTA, CDR2 FQGTGA. CDR3 length: 20 amino acids. CDR3 DNA sequence: TGTGCCAGCAGCCACACGGGGGGTATTAGCGGGGGGCCGTGGACCGGGGAGCTGTTTTTT. Residues: CASSHTGGISGGPWTGELFF.